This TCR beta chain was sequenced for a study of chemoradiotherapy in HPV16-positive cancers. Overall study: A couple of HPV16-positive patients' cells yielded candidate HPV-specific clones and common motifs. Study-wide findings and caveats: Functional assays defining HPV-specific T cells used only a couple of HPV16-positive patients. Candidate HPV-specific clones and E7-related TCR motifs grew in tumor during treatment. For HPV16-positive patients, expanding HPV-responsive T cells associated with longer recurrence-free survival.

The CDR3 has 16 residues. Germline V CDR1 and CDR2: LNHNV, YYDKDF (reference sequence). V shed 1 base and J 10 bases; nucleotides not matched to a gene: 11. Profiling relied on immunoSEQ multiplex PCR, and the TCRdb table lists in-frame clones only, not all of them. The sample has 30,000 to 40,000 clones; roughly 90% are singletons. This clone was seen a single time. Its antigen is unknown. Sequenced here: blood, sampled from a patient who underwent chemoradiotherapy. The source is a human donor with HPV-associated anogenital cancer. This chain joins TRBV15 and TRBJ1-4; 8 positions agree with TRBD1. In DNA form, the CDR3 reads TGTGCCACCAGCAGAGGATCTTACAGGGGGAAGGGAAAACTGTTTTTT. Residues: CATSRGSYRGKGKLFF. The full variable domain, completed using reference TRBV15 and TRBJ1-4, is DAMVIQNPRYQVTQFGKPVTLSCSQTLNHNVMYWYQQKSSQAPKLLFHYYDKDFNNEADTPDNFQSRRPNTSFCFLDIRSPGLGDTAMYLCATSRGSYRGKGKLFFGSGTQLSVL.